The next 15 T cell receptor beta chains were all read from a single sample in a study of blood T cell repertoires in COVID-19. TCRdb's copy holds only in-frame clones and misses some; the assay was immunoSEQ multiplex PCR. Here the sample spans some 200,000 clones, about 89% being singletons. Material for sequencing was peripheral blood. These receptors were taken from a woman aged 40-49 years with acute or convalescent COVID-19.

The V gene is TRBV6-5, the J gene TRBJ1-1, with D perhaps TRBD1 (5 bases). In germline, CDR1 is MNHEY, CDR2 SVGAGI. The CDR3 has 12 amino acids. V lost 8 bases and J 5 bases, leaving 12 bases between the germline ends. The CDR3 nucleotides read TGTGCCAGCGGCCGGGGGGGTACTGAAGCTTTCTTT. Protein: CASGRGGTEAFF.

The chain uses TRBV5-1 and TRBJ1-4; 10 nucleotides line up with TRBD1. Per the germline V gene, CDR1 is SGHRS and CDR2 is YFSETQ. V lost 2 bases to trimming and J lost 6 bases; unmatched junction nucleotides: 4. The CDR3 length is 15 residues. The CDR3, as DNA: TGCGCCAGCAGCTTTATGACAGGGGGCGATGAAAAACTGTTTTTT. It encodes CASSFMTGGDEKLFF.

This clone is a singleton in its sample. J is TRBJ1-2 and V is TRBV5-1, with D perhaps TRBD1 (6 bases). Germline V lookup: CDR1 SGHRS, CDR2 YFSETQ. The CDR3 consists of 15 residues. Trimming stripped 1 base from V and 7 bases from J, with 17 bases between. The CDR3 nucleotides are TGCGCCAGCAGCTTGACCAGGGGCCCGGGGGGTGGCTACACCTTC. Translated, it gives CASSLTRGPGGGYTF.

CDR3 amino acids: CASSSTDTQYF. DNA for the CDR3: TGTGCCAGCAGTTCAACAGATACGCAGTATTTT. The V gene is TRBV5-6, the J gene TRBJ2-3; D is unclear. CDR3 length: 11 residues. Germline lookup yields CDR1 SGHDT and CDR2 YYEEEE. V lost 5 bases and J lost 3, with 4 bases in between. Combining the CDR3 with reference TRBV5-6 and TRBJ2-3 gives the whole variable domain DAGVTQSPTHLIKTRGQQVTLRCSPKSGHDTVSWYQQALGQGPQFIFQYYEEEERQRGNFPDRFSGHQFPNYSSELNVNALLLGDSALYLCASSSTDTQYFGPGTRLTVL.

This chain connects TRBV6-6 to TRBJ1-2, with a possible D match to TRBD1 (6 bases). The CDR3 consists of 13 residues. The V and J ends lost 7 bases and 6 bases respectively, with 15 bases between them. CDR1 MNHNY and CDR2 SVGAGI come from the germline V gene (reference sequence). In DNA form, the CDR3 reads TGTGCCAGCATCGCGGGGGCGATGGATGGCTACACCTTC. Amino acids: CASIAGAMDGYTF.

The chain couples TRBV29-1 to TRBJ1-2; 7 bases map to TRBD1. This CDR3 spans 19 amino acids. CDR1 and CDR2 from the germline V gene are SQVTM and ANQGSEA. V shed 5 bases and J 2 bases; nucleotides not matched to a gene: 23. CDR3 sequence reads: CSVPGPSTIPGQINYGYTF. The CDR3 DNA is TGCAGCGTTCCCGGCCCTTCCACCATTCCGGGACAGATAAACTATGGCTACACCTTC.

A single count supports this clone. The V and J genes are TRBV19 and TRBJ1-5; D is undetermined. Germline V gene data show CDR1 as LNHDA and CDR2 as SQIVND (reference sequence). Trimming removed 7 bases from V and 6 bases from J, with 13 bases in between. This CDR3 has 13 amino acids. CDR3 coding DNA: TGTGCCAGTACCATTTCGGGAGGTCAGCCCCAGCATTTT. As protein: CASTISGGQPQHF. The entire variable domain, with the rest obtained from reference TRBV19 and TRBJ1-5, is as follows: DGGITQSPKYLFRKEGQNVTLSCEQNLNHDAMYWYRQDPGQGLRLIYYSQIVNDFQKGDIAEGYSVSREKKESFPLTVTSAQKNPTAFYLCASTISGGQPQHFGDGTRLSIL.

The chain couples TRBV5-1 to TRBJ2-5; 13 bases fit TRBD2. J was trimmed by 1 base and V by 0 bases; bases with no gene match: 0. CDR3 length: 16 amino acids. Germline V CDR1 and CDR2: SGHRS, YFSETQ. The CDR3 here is CASSLGTSGGQETQYF. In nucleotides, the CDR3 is TGCGCCAGCAGCTTGGGGACTAGCGGGGGCCAAGAGACCCAGTACTTC.

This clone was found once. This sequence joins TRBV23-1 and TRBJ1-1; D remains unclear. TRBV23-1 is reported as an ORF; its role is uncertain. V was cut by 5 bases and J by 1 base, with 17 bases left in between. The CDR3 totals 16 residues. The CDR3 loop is CASSKSDKTGNTEAFF. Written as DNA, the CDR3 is TGCGCCAGCAGTAAAAGCGATAAGACGGGGAACACTGAAGCTTTCTTT.

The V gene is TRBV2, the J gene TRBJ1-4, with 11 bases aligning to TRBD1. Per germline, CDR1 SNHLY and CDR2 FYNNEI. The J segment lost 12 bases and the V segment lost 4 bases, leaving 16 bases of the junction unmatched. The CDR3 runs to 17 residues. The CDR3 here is CASSVGQGARGRSELFF. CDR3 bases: TGTGCCAGCAGTGTAGGACAGGGGGCGCGGGGGAGGTCAGAACTGTTTTTT.

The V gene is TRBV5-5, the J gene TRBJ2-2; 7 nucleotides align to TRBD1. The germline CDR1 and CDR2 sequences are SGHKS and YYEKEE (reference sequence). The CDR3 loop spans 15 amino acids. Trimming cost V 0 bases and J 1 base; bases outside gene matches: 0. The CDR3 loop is CASSLGQGNTGELFF. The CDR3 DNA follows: TGTGCCAGCAGCTTGGGACAGGGGAACACCGGGGAGCTGTTTTTT.

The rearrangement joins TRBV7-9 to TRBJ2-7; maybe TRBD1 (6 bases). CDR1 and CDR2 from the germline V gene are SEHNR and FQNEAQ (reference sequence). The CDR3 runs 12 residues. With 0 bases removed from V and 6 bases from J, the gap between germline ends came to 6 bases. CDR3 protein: CASSLAGAEQYV. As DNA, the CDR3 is TGTGCCAGCAGCTTAGCGGGGGCCGAGCAGTACGTC.

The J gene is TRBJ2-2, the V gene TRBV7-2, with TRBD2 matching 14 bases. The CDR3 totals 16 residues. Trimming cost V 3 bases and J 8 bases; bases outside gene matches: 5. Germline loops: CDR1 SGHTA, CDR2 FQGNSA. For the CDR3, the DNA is TGTGCCAGCAGCTTTGGGACTAGCGGGGGAGCGGGGGAGCTGTTTTTT. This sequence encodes CASSFGTSGGAGELFF. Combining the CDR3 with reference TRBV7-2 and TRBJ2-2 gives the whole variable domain GAGVSQSPSNKVTEKGKDVELRCDPISGHTALYWYRQSLGQGLEFLIYFQGNSAPDKSGLPSDRFSAERTGGSVSTLTIQRTQQEDSAVYLCASSFGTSGGAGELFFGEGSRLTVL.

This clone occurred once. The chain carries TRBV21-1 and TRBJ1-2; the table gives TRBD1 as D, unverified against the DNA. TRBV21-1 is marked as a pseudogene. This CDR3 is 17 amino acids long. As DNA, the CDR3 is TGTGCCAGCAGCAAATACCCTGGGCTGCAAGCTAACTATGGCTACACCTTC. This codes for CASSKYPGLQANYGYTF.

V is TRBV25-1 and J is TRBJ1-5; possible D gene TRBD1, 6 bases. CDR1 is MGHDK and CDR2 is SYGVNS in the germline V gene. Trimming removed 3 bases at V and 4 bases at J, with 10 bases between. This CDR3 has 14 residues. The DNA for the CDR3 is TGTGCCAGCAGTGAGCAAGGGGGAAATCAGCCCCAGCATTTT. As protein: CASSEQGGNQPQHF.